The rows below give T cell receptor beta chains drawn from one sample of a study of T cell changes during pregnancy in multiple sclerosis. Sequencing was performed with immunoSEQ multiplex PCR; in TCRdb, only in-frame clones are kept and a portion is missing. The sample lists some 120,000 clones, approximately 93% occurring once. The material sequenced was peripheral blood, taken before pregnancy. The receptors were sampled from a female donor with multiple sclerosis, enrolled in a pregnancy study. CDR3s include the opening cysteine and the closing phenylalanine or tryptophan. A D gene is named only where the DNA matches it firmly. Clone size is given for some rows only: seen once, a few or many times, or a class if the clone is expanded.

V	J	size	D	DNA	CDR3
TRBV28	TRBJ1-1	few	NA	TGTGCCAGCAGTGCGAGCCGGGTAAAAACTGAAGCTTTCTTT	CASSASRVKTEAFF
TRBV6-1	TRBJ2-4	NA	TRBD1	TGTGCCAGCAGTGAAGCAGGGGGCGAAAACATTCAGTACTTC	CASSEAGGENIQYF
TRBV10-2	TRBJ2-7	once	TRBD1	TGCGCCAGCAGACAGGGGGCGGAGAGCTCCTACGAGCAGTACTTC	CASRQGAESSYEQYF
TRBV28	TRBJ2-1	NA	NA	TGTGCCAGCAGAGCCACCATCCATGAGCAGTTCTTC	CASRATIHEQFF
TRBV7-3	TRBJ2-1	once	TRBD2	TGTGCCAGCAGTGGGACTAGCGGGAGGGCCACGAATGAGCAGTTCTTC	CASSGTSGRATNEQFF
TRBV10-3	TRBJ2-5	NA	TRBD1	TGTGCCATCAGTAGCGGACAGGGTGGAGAGACCCAGTACTTC	CAISSGQGGETQYF
TRBV21-1	TRBJ1-4	NA	NA	TGTGCCAGCTCCCCGCCGGGGACAGGGTGGAATGAAAAACTGTTTTTT	CASSPPGTGWNEKLFF
TRBV5-8	TRBJ2-7	once	NA	TGTGCCAGCAGCTTGGCCGGCCAGTCGGACGGGGAAGAAGAATACGAGCAGTACTTC	CASSLAGQSDGEEEYEQYF
TRBV30	TRBJ2-2	once	NA	TGTGCCTGGGGAGAGGGCGTCACCGGGGAGCTGTTTTTT	CAWGEGVTGELFF
TRBV5-5	TRBJ1-5	NA	NA	TGTGCCAGCAGCACCAGGACGGGGATTAGCAATCAGCCCCAGCATTTT	CASSTRTGISNQPQHF
TRBV5-5	TRBJ2-3	NA	NA	TGTGCCAGCAGCTTGTTTTCTCCCTCCACAGATACGCAGTATTTT	CASSLFSPSTDTQYF
TRBV27	TRBJ1-1	NA	NA	TGTGCCAGCCGGGGTGATGAAGCTTTCTTT	CASRGDEAFF